The rows below give T cell receptor beta chains drawn from one sample of a study of PD-1 blockade in classical Hodgkin lymphoma. Assay used: immunoSEQ multiplex PCR; TCRdb lists only in-frame clones, some missing. The data contain tens of thousands of clones, 80% of them singletons. The specimen was peripheral blood mononuclear cells (PBMCs), collected before the second cycle of nivolumab. These TCRs come from a human donor with classical Hodgkin lymphoma. Each CDR3 is given with its conserved first and last residue. D genes are given only for firm matches. Size is stated for part of the rows, as once, few or many counts, or as a class when the clone is expanded.

size	D	V	J	CDR3	DNA
NA	TRBD2	TRBV12-5	TRBJ2-1	CASGLGREGNEQFF	TGTGCTAGTGGTTTGGGACGGGAGGGTAATGAGCAGTTCTTC
NA	TRBD1	TRBV4-1	TRBJ1-2	CASSPDPYRGGSGYTF	TGCGCCAGCAGCCCGGACCCCTACAGGGGAGGGTCTGGCTACACCTTC
NA	NA	TRBV1	TRBJ2-5	CTSSNRASTGVAQYF	TGCACCAGCAGCAATCGAGCGTCTACGGGGGTGGCCCAGTACTTC
NA	NA	TRBV5-1	TRBJ2-3	CASSLGGDRTDTQYF	TGCGCCAGCAGCTTGGGGGGTGATCGCACAGATACGCAGTATTTT
NA	NA	TRBV11-3	TRBJ1-5	CASSRGGSNQPQHF	TGTGCCAGCAGCAGGGGAGGAAGCAATCAGCCCCAGCATTTT
NA	NA	TRBV18	TRBJ2-5	CASSPALGETQYF	TGTGCCAGCTCACCAGCCCTAGGGGAGACCCAGTACTTC
NA	TRBD1	TRBV5-8	TRBJ2-5	CASSWDSDLQETQYF	TGTGCCAGCAGCTGGGACAGCGATCTACAAGAGACCCAGTACTTC
NA	NA	TRBV5-1	TRBJ2-3	CASSLVLASDTQYF	TGCGCCAGCAGCTTGGTGTTAGCGTCAGATACGCAGTATTTT
NA	NA	TRBV28	TRBJ2-1	CASMGGAPFRGQFF	TGTGCCAGCATGGGGGGGGCCCCTTTTAGAGGGCAGTTCTTC
NA	TRBD2	TRBV27	TRBJ2-1	CASRGGVEQFF	TGTGCCAGTCGGGGGGGAGTTGAGCAGTTCTTC
NA	TRBD1	TRBV19	TRBJ2-2	CASRGQGSPGELFF	TGTGCCAGCCGAGGACAGGGGAGTCCCGGGGAGCTGTTTTTT
NA	NA	TRBV14	TRBJ1-1	CASSHRRGDTEAFF	TGTGCCAGCAGCCACCGGCGTGGGGACACTGAAGCTTTCTTT
NA	NA	TRBV2	TRBJ1-4	CASSDRDEKLFF	TGTGCCAGCAGCGACCGGGACGAAAAACTGTTTTTT
NA	NA	TRBV11-3	TRBJ2-4	CASSLDPGGAKNIQYF	TGTGCCAGCAGCTTAGATCCAGGTGGAGCCAAAAACATTCAGTACTTC
few	NA	TRBV7-9	TRBJ2-1	CASSLKAAMGGYNEQFF	TGTGCCAGCAGCTTAAAGGCGGCAATGGGGGGATACAATGAGCAGTTCTTC
NA	NA	TRBV6-5	TRBJ1-3	CASRREAGTGNTIYF	TGTGCCAGCAGGCGTGAGGCAGGGACTGGAAACACCATATATTTT
NA	NA	TRBV10-1	TRBJ1-1	CASPGQLNTEAFF	TGCGCCAGCCCCGGACAGCTGAACACTGAAGCTTTCTTT
NA	NA	TRBV5-1	TRBJ1-1	CASSLVKDTEAFF	TGCGCCAGCAGCTTAGTAAAGGACACTGAAGCTTTCTTT
NA	NA	TRBV5-1	TRBJ2-1	CASSLLSGGGGDEQFF	TGCGCCAGCAGCCTGCTTAGCGGAGGGGGCGGCGATGAGCAGTTCTTC
NA	NA	TRBV7-2	TRBJ1-5	CASSPDPNRNQPQHF	TGTGCCAGCAGCCCCGACCCAAATCGTAATCAGCCCCAGCATTTT
medium-sized	NA	TRBV2	TRBJ1-2	CASREQGPGAGYTF	TGTGCCAGCAGAGAACAGGGCCCGGGCGCTGGCTACACCTTC
few	TRBD2	TRBV10-3	TRBJ2-1	CAISDLGTSGRNEQFF	TGTGCCATCAGTGATCTCGGGACTAGCGGGAGGAATGAGCAGTTCTTC
NA	TRBD2	TRBV4-1	TRBJ2-1	CASSQEGPSGGLYNEQFF	TGCGCCAGCAGCCAAGAGGGGCCCAGCGGGGGTCTCTACAATGAGCAGTTCTTC
NA	NA	TRBV5-1	TRBJ1-1	CASSLAPQLTEAFF	TGCGCCAGCAGCTTGGCCCCACAGCTCACTGAAGCTTTCTTT
NA	NA	TRBV29-1	TRBJ2-2	CSVHGLGANTGELFF	TGCAGCGTTCACGGACTGGGCGCGAACACCGGGGAGCTGTTTTTT
NA	NA	TRBV19	TRBJ1-1	CATKGQADAEAFF	TGTGCCACCAAGGGGCAGGCCGACGCTGAAGCTTTCTTT
NA	TRBD1	TRBV6-1	TRBJ1-2	CASSVTGTGEGYTF	TGTGCCAGCAGCGTTACCGGGACAGGGGAGGGCTACACCTTC
NA	NA	TRBV14	TRBJ1-5	CASSQDLNQPQHF	TGTGCCAGCAGCCAAGACCTCAATCAGCCCCAGCATTTT
few	NA	TRBV6-5	TRBJ2-2	CASSLQLRNTGELFF	TGTGCCAGCAGTTTACAGCTACGGAACACCGGGGAGCTGTTTTTT
NA	TRBD1	TRBV30	TRBJ1-2	CAWVETGNFDGYTF	TGTGCCTGGGTAGAGACAGGGAATTTCGATGGCTACACCTTC
NA	TRBD2	TRBV5-8	TRBJ2-2	CASRTSGDVGELFF	TGTGCCAGCAGGACTAGCGGGGATGTCGGGGAGCTGTTTTTT
NA	NA	TRBV4-3	TRBJ2-1	CASSHLDSDDYNEQFF	TGCGCCAGCAGCCACCTAGACAGCGACGATTACAATGAGCAGTTCTTC
NA	TRBD1	TRBV6-5	TRBJ2-2	CASANGQGSGELFF	TGTGCCAGCGCAAACGGACAGGGGAGCGGGGAGCTGTTTTTT
once	TRBD2	TRBV6-5	TRBJ2-3	CASTDSGIADTQYF	TGTGCCAGTACCGATAGCGGGATTGCAGATACGCAGTATTTT
NA	NA	TRBV14	TRBJ2-3	CASSQGAGRGGGEDTQYF	TGTGCCAGCAGCCAAGGGGCCGGTCGAGGGGGGGGCGAAGATACGCAGTATTTT
NA	NA	TRBV9	TRBJ1-6	CASSEDIVSEGSPLHF	TGTGCCAGCAGCGAGGATATTGTGTCGGAAGGCTCACCCCTCCACTTT
NA	NA	TRBV6-1	TRBJ2-2	CASSETRVGGELFF	TGTGCCAGCAGTGAAACCAGGGTGGGCGGGGAGCTGTTTTTT
few	NA	TRBV13	TRBJ2-7	CASSYGGVPEQYF	TGTGCCAGCAGCTATGGTGGGGTCCCCGAGCAGTACTTC
few	NA	TRBV2	TRBJ1-6	CASSEALVFPLHF	TGTGCCAGCAGTGAGGCCCTGGTTTTTCCCCTCCACTTT
once	TRBD2	TRBV6-4	TRBJ2-3	CASPTAPSGRVLTDTQYF	TGTGCCAGCCCGACGGCCCCTAGCGGGAGGGTCCTCACAGATACGCAGTATTTT
NA	NA	TRBV4-1	TRBJ1-2	CASSQDGTPLSYGYTF	TGCGCCAGCAGCCAAGATGGGACCCCCCTAAGCTATGGCTACACCTTC
NA	TRBD2	TRBV9	TRBJ2-2	CASSVTPGGENTGELFF	TGTGCCAGCAGCGTAACCCCTGGGGGGGAGAACACCGGGGAGCTGTTTTTT
NA	NA	TRBV5-4	TRBJ1-2	CASSLAGEGGVYGYTF	TGTGCCAGCAGCTTGGCCGGGGAGGGGGGAGTCTATGGCTACACCTTC
NA	NA	TRBV2	TRBJ1-1	CASRGDGWTEAFF	TGTGCCAGCAGAGGAGACGGTTGGACTGAAGCTTTCTTT
few	TRBD2	TRBV4-2	TRBJ2-3	CASSQGGDADTQYF	TGTGCCAGCAGCCAGGGGGGGGACGCAGATACGCAGTATTTT
NA	NA	TRBV5-6	TRBJ2-1	CASSTGDEQFF	TGTGCCAGCAGCACGGGGGATGAGCAGTTCTTC
NA	NA	TRBV7-9	TRBJ1-2	CASSFRLGYSYTF	TGTGCCAGCAGCTTCCGCTTGGGGTACAGCTACACCTTC
NA	TRBD2	TRBV7-2	TRBJ2-5	CASSPMGGSRETQYF	TGTGCCAGCAGCCCTATGGGGGGGAGTAGAGAGACCCAGTACTTC
NA	NA	TRBV7-2	TRBJ2-5	CASSSRPNQETQYF	TGTGCCAGCAGCTCCCGACCCAACCAAGAGACCCAGTACTTC
NA	NA	TRBV18	TRBJ2-3	CASSPPTGTTDTQYF	TGTGCCAGCTCACCACCCACAGGGACGACAGATACGCAGTATTTT
NA	NA	TRBV29-1	TRBJ1-6	CSVALGQGDSPLHF	TGCAGCGTTGCCCTGGGGCAGGGAGATTCACCCCTCCACTTT
NA	NA	TRBV11-1	TRBJ2-7	CASSPGGGSYEQYF	TGTGCCAGCAGCCCAGGTGGCGGCTCCTACGAGCAGTACTTC
medium-sized	NA	TRBV18	TRBJ2-5	CASSHTPQQETQYF	TGTGCCAGCTCCCACACCCCGCAGCAAGAGACCCAGTACTTC
medium-sized	TRBD2	TRBV7-3	TRBJ2-3	CASSLTPWTSGGAMDTQYF	TGTGCCAGCAGCTTAACCCCCTGGACTAGCGGGGGGGCCATGGATACGCAGTATTTT
NA	NA	TRBV28	TRBJ2-7	CASRDRSTYEQYF	TGTGCCAGCAGAGACAGGAGTACCTACGAGCAGTACTTC